What follows are 9 T cell receptor beta chains derived from one specimen sequenced in a study of blood T cell repertoires in COVID-19. Sequencing was performed with immunoSEQ multiplex PCR; in TCRdb, only in-frame clones are kept and a portion is missing. The sample lists 100,000 to 140,000 clones, about 91% seen once, with under 7% in the top ten. The sequenced material came from peripheral blood. The receptors originated from a man aged 45 to 65 with active or convalescent COVID-19.

The chain links TRBV3-1 (or the pseudogene TRBV3-2) to TRBJ1-1; perhaps TRBD1 as D (5 bases). The V gene lost 4 bases and the J gene lost 5 bases, with 11 bases spanning the gap. Germline values: CDR1 LGHDT, CDR2 YNNKEL (reference sequence). The CDR3 runs to 13 residues. The CDR3 region has the DNA TGTGCCAGCAGCCTTATCGGGGGGACTGAAGCTTTCTTT. Amino acid sequence: CASSLIGGTEAFF.

The V and J genes are TRBV6-6 and TRBJ2-7; the D is unclear. Germline V CDR1 and CDR2: MNHNY, SVGAGI (reference sequence). This CDR3 has 15 amino acids. V was pared by 0 bases and J by 1 base, with 10 bases between. Written as DNA, the CDR3 is TGTGCCAGCAGTTACTCGAGTCGTAGTTCCTACGAGCAGTACTTC. Amino acids: CASSYSSRSSYEQYF.

The CDR3 bases are TGTGCCAGCAGTGAATGGATAGGTATGGGCCGTGAGCAGTTCTTC. Translation: CASSEWIGMGREQFF. This rearrangement joins TRBV2 to TRBJ2-1; D call uncertain. V was cut by 2 bases and J by 9 bases, with 17 bases left in between. This CDR3 contains 15 residues. CDR1 and CDR2 from the germline V gene are SNHLY and FYNNEI.

The chain combines TRBV13 with TRBJ2-7; TRBD1 might be the D (5 bases). V gave up 0 bases and J gave up 2 bases, with 17 bases separating them. This CDR3 is built from 17 residues. Germline V gene data show CDR1 as PRHDT and CDR2 as FYEKMQ (reference sequence). The CDR3 nucleotides read TGTGCCAGCAGCTTAGGGCATTTGACAGAGAACCCCTACGAGCAGTACTTC. Translation: CASSLGHLTENPYEQYF.

The chain employs TRBV6-1 and TRBJ1-1; D remains unclear. The CDR3 contains 17 residues. The V end lost 1 base, the J end lost 3 bases, and 18 bases lay between the germline ends. The V gene's germline CDR1 is MNHNS and CDR2 SASEGT. This CDR3 reads CASSEGGIQLEDTEAFF. CDR3 nucleotide sequence: TGTGCCAGCAGTGAAGGAGGGATACAGCTGGAGGACACTGAAGCTTTCTTT.

As for this clone: The sample has other DNA sequences that encode this CDR3 too. The chain couples TRBV3-1 (or the pseudogene TRBV3-2) to TRBJ2-3; TRBD2 matches 14 bases. V trimming: 6 bases; J trimming: 7 bases; junction bases outside the gene matches: 6. The CDR3 is 15 residues long. Germline CDR1 reads LGHDT; CDR2 reads YNNKEL (reference sequence). CDR3: CASSPGLAGGYTQYF. CDR3 sequence (DNA): TGTGCCAGCAGTCCCGGACTAGCGGGAGGATATACGCAGTATTTT.

The sample holds one count of this clone. V gene TRBV9 combines with J gene TRBJ1-3; tentatively, D is TRBD1 (5 bases). The CDR3 covers 17 residues. Trimming left V 0 bases short and J 2 bases short, with 15 bases between. Germline CDR1 SGDLS, CDR2 YYNGEE. The CDR3 loop is CASSVGYQGGTGNTIYF. In DNA, the CDR3 is TGTGCCAGCAGCGTAGGTTACCAGGGAGGCACTGGAAACACCATATATTTT.

V gene TRBV18 combines with J gene TRBJ1-2, with D tentatively TRBD1 (6 bases). CDR3 length: 15 residues. Trimming removed 1 base from V and 6 bases from J, with 15 bases in between. Germline loops: CDR1 KGHSH, CDR2 LQKENI. The CDR3 is CASSPLPGKGDGYTF. The CDR3 region has the DNA TGTGCCAGCTCACCACTCCCGGGCAAGGGGGATGGCTACACCTTC. The entire variable domain, with the rest obtained from reference TRBV18 and TRBJ1-2, is as follows: NAGVMQNPRHLVRRRGQEARLRCSPMKGHSHVYWYRQLPEEGLKFMVYLQKENIIDESGMPKERFSAEFPKEGPSILRIQQVVRGDSAAYFCASSPLPGKGDGYTFGSGTRLTVV.

V gene TRBV19 combines with J gene TRBJ2-1; D gene ambiguous. Trimming left V 11 bases short and J 5 bases short, with 10 bases between. The V gene's germline CDR1 is LNHDA and CDR2 SQIVND (reference sequence). The CDR3 is made up of 11 amino acids. The CDR3 region has the DNA TGTGCCTCGGATCAGGACAATGAGCAGTTCTTC. It translates to CASDQDNEQFF.